The present T cell receptor (beta chain) was sequenced within a study of cytomegalovirus exposure and HLA in healthy donors. The CDR3 is 19 amino acids. The V end lost 0 bases, the J end lost 2 bases, and 20 bases lay between the germline ends. The V gene's germline CDR1 is SGHRS and CDR2 YFSETQ. Whole-study results and caveats: In vitro, three CMV-associated chains proved specific for CMV antigens.

To note about this clone: Its antigen is not identified.

The study ran its PCR with 60 Vbeta and 13 Jbeta primers. Profiling relied on immunoSEQ multiplex PCR, and the TCRdb table lists in-frame clones only, not all of them. The table lists some 170,000 clones, around 80% of them singletons. The sequencing sample was made of PBMCs. The TCR was taken from a man between 35 and 55 years old in good health and CMV-seronegative. The genes are TRBV5-1 and TRBJ1-4; D gene unclear. The CDR3 region has the DNA TGCGCCAGCAGCTTGGGTCGACCGAATGTCGGGTCGACTAATGAAAAACTGTTTTTT. This codes for CASSLGRPNVGSTNEKLFF.